The following is a T cell receptor (beta chain) sequence with its context. What antigen it recognizes has not been identified. Per-base quality was not reported, and no clone a single base away is much larger than it. This specimen comes from a study of OX40 agonist ivuxolimab in advanced cancers. About the full investigation: Ivuxolimab, which targeted the costimulatory receptor OX40 (CD134), was an agonistic, fully human IgG2 monoclonal antibody. The purpose of peripheral TCRbeta sequencing was to test whether ivuxolimab changed TCR sequence diversity and led to clonal T-cell expansion. In the dose-escalation cohort, 75% to 85% of patients were male, and the mean age was roughly 60 years with a range of roughly 23 to 79. Intravenous ivuxolimab was administered to patients every 2 weeks at six dose levels: 0.01, 0.1, 0.3, 1.5, 3 and 10 mg/kg. The paper reports the monotherapy dose-escalation portion (N of about 50 patients) of the phase I ivuxolimab trial. Partial responses were achieved by three dose-escalation patients, of whom one had hepatocellular carcinoma and two had cutaneous melanoma. Patients were allowed to have had prior anti-PD-1, anti-PD-L1 or anti-CTLA-4 therapy, and less than 45% of the dose-escalation patients had previously received checkpoint inhibitors. Of the roughly 53 patients in dose escalation, about 20 had hepatocellular carcinoma, some 15 had melanoma, 9 had renal cell carcinoma and 9 had head and neck cancer. What the work shows at the level of the full study, not this receptor alone: At doses of 0.1 to 3.0 mg/kg, clonal expansion of both CD4+ and CD8+ blood T cells was observed from baseline to week 6. On average, CD8+ T cells showed more expanded clones than CD4+ T cells after ivuxolimab. The antigen specificity of the clonally expanded peripheral T cells was not determined. Low levels of normalized T-cell clonal expansion were also seen in some patients who did not respond. In partial responders in the 0.1-3.0 mg/kg groups, normalized peripheral clonal expansion was found to be among the lowest, especially among CD8+ T cells.

Genomic DNA was isolated from the sorted cells so that the TCRbeta CDR3 region could be sequenced. The immunoSEQ Assay was used to sequence the TCRbeta CDR3 regions. TCRdb took over this immuneACCESS table, retaining in-frame rearrangements with V and J assigned. Such tables are incomplete; in checked studies, under half of the missing clones stem from an unresolved V gene, and the remainder is unexplained. The sample contains fewer than 50,000 clones, around 89% of them found a single time. The ten largest make up around 17% of the sample. CDR1 and CDR2, looked up from the germline V gene, are MGHRA and YSYEKL. V was cut back by 2 bases and J by 3 bases, leaving a gap of 11 bases between them. The CDR3 goes from the cysteine to the phenylalanine over 14 residues. Only the CDR3 portion is preserved as DNA: 42 bases, with reading frame beginning at the first base. Patients with autoimmune disease history or receiving systemic immunosuppression were excluded from the trial. In every dose cohort, peripheral blood was drawn for TCR sequencing at baseline, cycle 4 day 1, and cycle 7 day 1. Samples came from an open-label, multicenter, first-in-human phase I dose-escalation trial of ivuxolimab. Adults with locally advanced or metastatic melanoma, renal cell carcinoma, hepatocellular carcinoma or head and neck squamous cell carcinoma were enrolled in the trial. CD4+ and CD8+ T cells were sorted separately from peripheral blood before TCR sequencing.

Recombination joined TRBV4-1 with TRBJ2-7; tentative D gene TRBD1, with 6 bases matching. The TCR originated in an adult with an advanced solid tumor such as melanoma, head and neck, liver or kidney cancer. Sequenced here: CD4+ or CD8+ T cells sorted from blood, sampled in a trial of the OX40 agonist ivuxolimab. The CDR3 loop reads CASSQRKQGYEQYF. In nucleotide form, the sequence is TGCGCCAGCAGCCAACGGAAACAGGGCTACGAGCAGTACTTC.